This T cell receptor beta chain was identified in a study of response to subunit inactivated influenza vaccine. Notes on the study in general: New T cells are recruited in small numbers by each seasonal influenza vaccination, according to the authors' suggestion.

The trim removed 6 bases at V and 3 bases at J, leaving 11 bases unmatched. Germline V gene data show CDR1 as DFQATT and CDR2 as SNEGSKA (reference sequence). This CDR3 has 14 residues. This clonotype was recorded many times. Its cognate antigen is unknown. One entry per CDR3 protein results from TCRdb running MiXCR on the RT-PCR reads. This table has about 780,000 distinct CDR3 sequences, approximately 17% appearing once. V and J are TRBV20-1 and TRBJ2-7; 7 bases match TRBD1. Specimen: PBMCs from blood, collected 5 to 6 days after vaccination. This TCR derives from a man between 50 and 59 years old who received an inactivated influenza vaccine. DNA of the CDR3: TGCAGTGCGATCGACAGGGACAGTAGCTACGAGCAGTACTTC. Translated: CSAIDRDSSYEQYF.